This T cell receptor beta chain comes out of a study of technical replicates of blood from several donors (dated by TCRdb to about 2017). Libraries were made using the immunoSEQ multiplex PCR assay. Entries here come from immuneACCESS through TCRdb and include only in-frame sequences with V and J called. Some clones fail to appear in such tables; in the studies checked, an unresolved V gene covers under half of the shortfall, and the cause of the remainder is unknown. Within this sample are around 100,000 clones, with around 96% of them counted one time only. Jointly, the top ten make up roughly 0.35% of the sample. Regarding this clone: The clone's antigen remains unknown. Base qualities are missing; no much larger clone stands one base away.

The sequence was collected from a human donor in good health. Sequenced input: T cells isolated from PBMCs.

The DNA is TGTGCCATTCCGGGACAGGGAGTAGAGGGGCAGTACTTC. Its protein product is CAIPGQGVEGQYF. The V and J genes are TRBV28 and TRBJ2-7; TRBD1 fits 9 bases in the junction. CDR1 and CDR2 (MDHEN, SYDVKM) derive from the germline V gene. V and J are trimmed by 10 bases and 9 bases, and the gene matches miss 13 bases of the junction. CDR3 length: 13 amino acids, cysteine to phenylalanine. Only the CDR3 part of the read is kept: 39 bases, read in frame from the first base.